The 2 T cell receptor beta chains below come from one sample, sequenced in a study of blood T cell repertoires in COVID-19. TCRdb's table, derived via immunoSEQ multiplex PCR, lists solely in-frame clones and lacks some. The table records about 120,000 clones, around nine tenths of them present only once. The source material was peripheral blood. The receptors stem from a human donor with active COVID-19. The donor label of this sample is uncertain.

The genes are TRBV5-4 and TRBJ2-6; a possible D gene is TRBD2 (6 bases). The V end was cut by 0 bases, the J end by 2 bases, with 12 bases between. Looked up from germline, CDR1 is SGHNT and CDR2 is YYREEE (reference sequence). This CDR3 is built from 17 residues. Written as DNA, the CDR3 is TGTGCCAGCAGCTTGGGTGGCGGGAAGGCTGGGGCCAACGTCCTGACTTTC. Translating gives CASSLGGGKAGANVLTF.

The rearrangement uses TRBV9 and TRBJ2-1; 10 nucleotides align to TRBD2. Germline V gene data show CDR1 as SGDLS and CDR2 as YYNGEE. V shed 4 bases and J 8 bases; nucleotides not matched to a gene: 12. This CDR3 is built from 16 residues. As DNA, the CDR3 is TGTGCCAGCAGCCCCGATGCGGCTAGCGGGGGCCATGAGCAGTTCTTC. Translation: CASSPDAASGGHEQFF.